The rows below give T cell receptor beta chains drawn from one sample of a study of blood T cell repertoires in COVID-19. Here immunoSEQ multiplex PCR was the method, and the copy in TCRdb shows in-frame clones only, minus some. The sample has roughly 50,000 clones; 90% are singletons. Sample: peripheral blood. Source of these receptors: a woman aged 40 to 50 with active COVID-19. CDR3s leave out the opening cysteine and the closing phenylalanine or tryptophan. Some rows mark clone size as missing; the rest say once, few, many or name a class of expanded clone.

abundance: .
v_gene: TRBV6-1
j_gene: TRBJ1-2
CDR3aa: ASSEDYSGGGYT

abundance: .
v_gene: TRBV23-1
j_gene: TRBJ1-2
CDR3aa: ASSRKPRVWGYT

abundance: .
v_gene: TRBV2
j_gene: TRBJ1-2
CDR3aa: ASSETGVGRTLSHGYT

abundance: .
v_gene: TRBV9
j_gene: TRBJ2-7
CDR3aa: ASSPGQASYEQY

abundance: .
v_gene: TRBV7-3
j_gene: TRBJ2-2
CDR3aa: ASSFTGLGTGELF

abundance: .
v_gene: TRBV30
j_gene: TRBJ1-1
CDR3aa: AWSVGREGAEAF

abundance: .
v_gene: TRBV5-1
j_gene: TRBJ2-3
CDR3aa: ASSYKRGGQDTQY

abundance: .
v_gene: TRBV19
j_gene: TRBJ1-4
CDR3aa: ASSGTAQEKLF

abundance: .
v_gene: TRBV5-4
j_gene: TRBJ2-7
CDR3aa: ASRYSSGQGWGEQY

abundance: .
v_gene: TRBV10-3
j_gene: TRBJ1-4
CDR3aa: AISESRGGSTEKLF

abundance: .
v_gene: TRBV5-1
j_gene: TRBJ1-6
CDR3aa: ASSLVADSYNSPLH

abundance: .
v_gene: TRBV6-2/TRBV6-3
j_gene: TRBJ1-5
CDR3aa: ASSALDTNQPQH

abundance: .
v_gene: TRBV13
j_gene: TRBJ1-1
CDR3aa: ASSLETGGTEAF

abundance: .
v_gene: TRBV7-2
j_gene: TRBJ2-3
CDR3aa: ASRDGLAGFTDTQY

abundance: .
v_gene: TRBV3-1/TRBV3-2
j_gene: TRBJ1-1
CDR3aa: ASSLRGGMI

abundance: .
v_gene: TRBV4-2
j_gene: TRBJ2-4
CDR3aa: ASSQSGQGSNIQY

abundance: .
v_gene: TRBV7-6
j_gene: TRBJ2-7
CDR3aa: ASSLQGGPQY

abundance: once
v_gene: TRBV11-2
j_gene: TRBJ2-7
CDR3aa: ASSLGADFSYEQY